The TCR beta chain under discussion was sequenced for a study of graft-versus-host responses after intestinal transplantation. Turning to the study itself: Those transplanted obtained multivisceral, liver-intestinal, or isolated intestinal grafts. Every recipient underwent anti-thymocyte globulin induction, then tacrolimus and steroids for roughly 3 years.

Trimming cost V 7 bases and J 0 bases, with 12 bases left between them. There are 14 residues in the CDR3. CDR1 is MDHEN and CDR2 is SYDVKM in the germline V gene. Points from the study as a whole: HvG clone declines early post-transplant were associated with peak circulating GvH levels. Investigators detected GvH clones in recipient marrow, with some emerging earlier in ileum or blood.

Profiling relied on immunoSEQ multiplex PCR, and the TCRdb table lists in-frame clones only, not all of them. The repertoire holds some 150,000 clones, with about nine tenths as singletons. With respect to this clone: Its antigen is unidentified.

The sequenced sample was unstimulated CD4+ T cells sorted from spleen or lymph node cells, obtained before intestinal transplant. This TCR was sampled from a human donor who received an intestinal transplant. The chain uses TRBV28 and TRBJ1-1, with D tentatively TRBD1 (6 bases). The CDR3 coding sequence is TGTGCCAGCATCCCGGGGGCTATGAACACTGAAGCTTTCTTT. Amino acids: CASIPGAMNTEAFF.